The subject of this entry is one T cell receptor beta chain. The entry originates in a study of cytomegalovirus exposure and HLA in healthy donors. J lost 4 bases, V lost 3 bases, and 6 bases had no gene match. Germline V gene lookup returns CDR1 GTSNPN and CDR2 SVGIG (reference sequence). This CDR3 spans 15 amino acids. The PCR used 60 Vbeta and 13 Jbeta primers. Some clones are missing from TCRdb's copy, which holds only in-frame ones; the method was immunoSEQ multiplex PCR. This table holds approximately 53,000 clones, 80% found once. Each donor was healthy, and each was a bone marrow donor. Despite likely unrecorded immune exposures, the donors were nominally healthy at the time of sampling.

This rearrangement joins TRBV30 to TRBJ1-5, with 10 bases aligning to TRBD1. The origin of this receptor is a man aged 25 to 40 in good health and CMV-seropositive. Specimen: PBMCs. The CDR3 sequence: CAWSRDRGPNQPQHF. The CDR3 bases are TGTGCCTGGAGCCGGGACAGGGGCCCTAATCAGCCCCAGCATTTT.